This TCR beta chain was obtained from a study of shared clonotypes between healthy human individuals (dated by TCRdb to the early 2020s). In the study overall: The cohort comprised a couple of women and a few men aged 18 to 49 years. To estimate repertoire size and how much clonotypes are shared between individuals, the study performed deep sequencing of blood TCR repertoires from roughly five healthy adults. Libraries were prepared and TCR repertoires were sequenced by different laboratories using diverse techniques, in order to increase sequencing depth and limit assay-specific biases. Per donor, leukapheresis produced somewhere between about 0.94 and 9 billion PBMCs.

TCR CDR3 regions were amplified from genomic DNA by multiplex PCR using the deep immunoSEQ assay. Genomic DNA extracted from each cell subset was distributed evenly over all wells of several immunoSEQ 96-well plates, and each plate served as one replicate. For unsorted PBMC, each replicate PCR was loaded with about 300 ng genomic DNA, equivalent to tens of thousands of T cell genomes. Unsorted PBMC genomic DNA was sequenced across ten immunoSEQ deep assay plates. Purified libraries were quantified with a Qubit 3.0 fluorometer, sized on a Bioanalyzer 2100, and re-quantified with the KAPA Library Quantification kit. A separate single-read 150-cycle Illumina NextSeq 550 flow cell was used to sequence each immunoSEQ 96-well plate. Per the original workflow: Because the immunoSEQ output held only junctional sequences and lacked quality scores, the filtering could not match the filtering applied to full-length reads. Sequences were annotated with PyIR, a Python wrapper for IgBLAST v1.9, using IMGT germline references to assign V/J genes and CDR3. Reads were filtered out if the reads had weak V/J assignments (E-value above 1e-6), no CDR3, stop codons, out-of-frame junctions, or ambiguous translated residues. A V3J clonotype was defined by an identical inferred V gene, J gene, and CDR3 amino acid sequence. To compute the percentage overlap between repertoires, the number of shared unique clonotypes was divided by the size of the smaller repertoire. RTK rarefaction, the Chao1 estimator, and Recon v2.1 estimates of unobserved clonotypes were used to assess repertoire richness. Here the immuneACCESS table is served through TCRdb, limited to in-frame sequences with V and J called. Missing clones are a known gap in these copies; in checked studies unresolved V genes cover under half, and the rest lacks a known reason. V, J and clone size were drawn from that table, and D and trimming were deduced from the DNA. The sample table records about 450,000 clones; around three quarters of these occur just once. Around 12% of the sample comes from the top ten.

This clone was seen more than once but under ten times. Its antigen is unknown. Base quality data are lacking; no much larger clone is found one base away. Donors were healthy HIV-negative adults with no recently reported acute infections or vaccinations. Every donor was a Caucasian adult residing in Nashville, Tennessee, USA. In the unsorted samples, approximately 82 million PBMCs were counted, and genomic DNA was extracted using the QIAamp DNA Blood Mini kit. Blood was collected by leukapheresis, and PBMCs were isolated by Ficoll-Histopaque density gradient centrifugation and then cryopreserved in liquid nitrogen vapor phase. Findings and caveats that apply to the study as a whole: Because the study included only a small number of donors, the genetic and exposure-history diversity represented was limited. Sampling was limited to blood, and TCR repertoires in tissue likely differ from TCR repertoires in blood. Based on pairwise subsampling, the degree of clonotype sharing among donors was expected to be affected by sequencing depth.

Including the terminal cysteine and phenylalanine, the CDR3 comprises 14 residues. Only the CDR3 portion is preserved as DNA: 42 bases, with reading frame beginning at the first base. Trimming leaves V shorter by 8 bases and J shorter by 7 bases, with the junction holding 7 bases beyond the gene matches. CDR1 SEHNR and CDR2 FQNEAQ were looked up in the germline V gene (reference sequence). The chain is assembled from TRBV7-9 and TRBJ1-3; 11 middle bases align to TRBD1. The sample was PBMCs. The sequence came from a woman in her 40s in good health. Some clones in this sample may be carry-over from other donors' samples. The DNA sequence reads TGTGCCAGCCAACTCGGACAGGGGGCCAACACCATATATTTT. It specifies CASQLGQGANTIYF.